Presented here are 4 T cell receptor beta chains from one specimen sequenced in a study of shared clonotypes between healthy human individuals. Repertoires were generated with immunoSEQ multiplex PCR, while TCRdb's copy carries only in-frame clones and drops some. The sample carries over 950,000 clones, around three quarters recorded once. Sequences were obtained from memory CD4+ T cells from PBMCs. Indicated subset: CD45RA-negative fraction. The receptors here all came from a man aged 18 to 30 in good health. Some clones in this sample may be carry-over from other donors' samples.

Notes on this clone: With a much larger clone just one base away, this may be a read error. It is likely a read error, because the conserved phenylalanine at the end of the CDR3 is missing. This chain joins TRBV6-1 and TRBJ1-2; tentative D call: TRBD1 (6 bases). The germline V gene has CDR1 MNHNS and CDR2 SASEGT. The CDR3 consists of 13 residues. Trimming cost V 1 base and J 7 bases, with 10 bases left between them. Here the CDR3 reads CASSEVRGAGYTL. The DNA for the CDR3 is TGTGCCAGCAGTGAAGTTCGGGGGGCTGGCTACACCCTC.

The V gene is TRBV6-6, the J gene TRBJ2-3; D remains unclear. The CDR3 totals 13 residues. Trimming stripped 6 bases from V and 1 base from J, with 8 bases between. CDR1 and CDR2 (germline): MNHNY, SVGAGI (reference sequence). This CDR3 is CASSQTGTDTQYF. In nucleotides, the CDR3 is TGTGCCAGCAGCCAAACTGGCACAGATACGCAGTATTTT.

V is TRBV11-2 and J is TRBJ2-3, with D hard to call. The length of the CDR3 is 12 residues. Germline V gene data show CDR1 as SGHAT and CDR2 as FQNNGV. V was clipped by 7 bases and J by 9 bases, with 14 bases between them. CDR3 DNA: TGTGCCAGCACCACTACCAAGGGAACGCAGTATTTT. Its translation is CASTTTKGTQYF.

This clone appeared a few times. The CDR3 protein is CASSTRTGKSYEQYF. The CDR3 DNA reads TGTGCCAGCAGCACGCGGACAGGGAAGTCCTACGAGCAGTACTTC. V and J are TRBV7-6 and TRBJ2-7; 8 bases are a match to TRBD1. V was pared by 5 bases and J by 1 base, with 7 bases of the junction left unmatched. CDR1 and CDR2 (germline): SGHVS, FNYEAQ. The CDR3 has 15 amino acids.